This T cell receptor (beta chain) originates from a study of PD-L1 blockade in urothelial cancer (dated by TCRdb to 2016 to 2017). With respect to the entire study: All patients started therapy in about 2014 and received atezolizumab 1,200 mg intravenously every 3 weeks. Blood samples gave a median of around 140,000 T cells and tens of thousands of unique TCRs, with a median clonality of about 0.078. An exploratory multi-omic analysis was conducted of the somatic, immune and clinical correlates of response to PD-L1 blockade with atezolizumab in urothelial cancer. Blood samples were analyzed at 3 weeks after treatment start (second dose) and at 6 weeks after treatment start. In the same patients, pretreatment tumors underwent whole exome sequencing and RNA sequencing in addition to TCR sequencing. Patients had an ECOG performance status of 0 or 1 and had received between 0 and 3 prior chemotherapy regimens. TCR sequencing covered pretreatment tumor samples and matched, serially collected peripheral blood taken before and after atezolizumab treatment. Durable clinical benefit meant progression-free survival longer than 6 months, and TCR features were also tested against progression-free and overall survival. Ten or so patients reached durable clinical benefit, while 20 patients did not. Some 29 patients had pretreatment blood TCR-seq, some 24 had at least one posttreatment blood collection, and some 24 had tumor TCR-seq. About 85% of the roughly 30 patients were males with bladder-origin urothelial cancer, and about two thirds of the roughly 30 reported a prior smoking history. Beyond this particular receptor, the publication reports: A pretreatment peripheral blood TCR clonality below the median was linked to improved progression-free and overall survival. Small sample size (n ≈ 30) and many exploratory analyses mean the results are intended to be hypothesis-generating. At 3 weeks after the start of treatment, tumor-associated TCR clones in peripheral blood had expanded more in patients with durable benefit (n ≈ 20, p = 0.022).

From its cysteine to its phenylalanine, the CDR3 spans 16 amino acids. The sequence is cut down to CDR3 DNA, 48 bases in frame from base 1. According to the germline V gene, CDR1 reads SGHDT and CDR2 reads YYEEEE. V drops 0 bases and J drops 3 bases, leaving 12 bases in between. The time point label on this specimen signifies: peripheral blood 6 weeks after treatment start. A total of around 30 patients with locally advanced or metastatic urothelial carcinoma, treated at Memorial Sloan Kettering on a trial protocol, made up the cohort. Peripheral blood mononuclear cells were collected pretreatment and during treatment, at between 1 and 8 total time points per patient. The Qiagen DNeasy Blood extraction kit was used to purify genomic DNA from total PBMCs and from tumor samples. PBMCs were collected pretreatment and during treatment, and were isolated and stored as previously described. To estimate absolute template abundance from read counts, synthetic TCR analog templates were spiked into each PCR. Using the immunoSEQ assay, TCRbeta CDR3 regions were amplified from genomic DNA with bias-controlled V and J gene primers. Rearranged TCRbeta segments were sequenced at approximately 20X coverage. The original methods were these. Sequencing errors were corrected by clustering and CDR3s were annotated against IMGT to assign V, D and J genes. Only productive TCRbeta rearrangements were used in downstream analyses, excluding out-of-frame or stop-codon sequences. Clonality was calculated as one minus the Shannon entropy normalized by the log of the number of unique productive sequences. Clones differing between time points or between blood and tumor were identified by Fisher's exact test with Benjamini-Hochberg correction at adjusted p below 0.01. What TCRdb holds here is the immuneACCESS table cut down to in-frame rearrangements. Part of the clones is not present; checked against another copy, under half of the missing clones reflect an unresolved V gene, and the others are unexplained. Clonal size and the V and J genes are those of that table, whereas D and trimming came from the DNA. This sample lists 80,000 to 95,000 clones; approximately 87% were detected once. The leading ten clones occupy roughly 8% of the sample.

Notes on this clone: Its target antigen remains unknown. The input lacks base qualities; no much larger clone sits a single base away.

This TCR was sampled from a man aged 65 to 79 with urothelial cancer. This chain joins TRBV5-6 to TRBJ2-2; there is no confident call for the D gene. The specimen was PBMCs, collected around atezolizumab (anti-PD-L1) treatment. In nucleotide form, the sequence is TGTGCCAGCAGCTTGGGTTCCAGGCTTGACACCGGGGAGCTGTTTTTT. Its protein reads: CASSLGSRLDTGELFF.